A selection of T cell receptor beta chains follows, all from one sample in a study of vaccination and CD4 T cells after COVID-19. TCRdb itself ran the PCR reads through MiXCR, one entry per CDR3 protein. The table shows roughly 11,000 distinct CDR3 sequences, with 53% occurring only once. Their antigens remain unidentified. The sequencing input was CD4+ T cells from blood, cultured in vitro. These receptors came from a human donor who had recovered from COVID-19. CDR3s leave out the opening cysteine and the closing phenylalanine or tryptophan. Some rows mark clone size as missing; the rest say once, few, many or name a class of expanded clone.

j_call v_call clone_size cdr3_aa
TRBJ1-2 TRBV2 NA ASSEGQNYGYT
TRBJ1-6 TRBV12-3/TRBV12-4 NA ASSTGWNSPLH
TRBJ1-2 TRBV30 NA AWSRGPGYT
TRBJ2-5 TRBV21-1 few ARPGLSQETQY
TRBJ2-1 TRBV20-1 NA SAPPGGPGHNEQF
TRBJ2-3 TRBV6-5 few ASSSGDRGTDTQY
TRBJ2-4 TRBV5-1 once ASSPRLAVPLAKNIQY
TRBJ1-1 TRBV7-2 few ASSPRRRGDTEAF
TRBJ2-5 TRBV20-1 NA SAARPSGGEETQY
TRBJ2-3 TRBV6-1 few ASSEIRGTSGGMDTQY
TRBJ2-1 TRBV15 NA ATSGSTSVSYNEQF
TRBJ1-2 TRBV27 NA ASSLRTGGNYGYT
TRBJ1-6 TRBV7-2 NA ASSLSGADSPLH
TRBJ1-2 TRBV6-1 NA ASRTAANYGYT